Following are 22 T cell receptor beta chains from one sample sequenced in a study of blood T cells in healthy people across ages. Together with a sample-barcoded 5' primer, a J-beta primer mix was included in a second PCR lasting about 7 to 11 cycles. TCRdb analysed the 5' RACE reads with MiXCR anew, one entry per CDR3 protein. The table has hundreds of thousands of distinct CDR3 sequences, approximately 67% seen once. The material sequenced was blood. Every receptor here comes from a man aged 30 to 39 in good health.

As DNA, the CDR3 is TGTGCCAGCAGCCCCGGGAGGGGGAGCTCCTACAATGAGCAGTTCTTC. Translation gives CASSPGRGSSYNEQFF. The rearrangement links TRBV7-9 to TRBJ2-1; 8 bases agree with TRBD2. V gave up 5 bases and J gave up 0 bases; unmatched junction bases: 6. CDR1 is SEHNR, CDR2 FQNEAQ, per germline (reference sequence). The CDR3 has 16 residues. Filled out from reference TRBV7-9 and TRBJ2-1, the complete variable domain reads DTGVSQNPRHKITKRGQNVTFRCDPISEHNRLYWYRQTLGQGPEFLTYFQNEAQLEKSRLLSDRFSAERPKGSFSTLEIQRTEQGDSAMYLCASSPGRGSSYNEQFFGPGTRLTVL.

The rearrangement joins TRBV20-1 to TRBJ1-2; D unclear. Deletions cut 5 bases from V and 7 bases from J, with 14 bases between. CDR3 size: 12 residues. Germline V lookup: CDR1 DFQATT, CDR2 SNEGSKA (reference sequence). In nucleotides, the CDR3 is TGCAGTGCTGGACGGGGAGGTAGTGGCTACACCTTC. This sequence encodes CSAGRGGSGYTF.

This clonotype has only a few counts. Here the CDR3 reads CASSGLASHEQFF. CDR3 coding DNA: TGTGCCAGCAGCGGACTAGCAAGCCATGAGCAGTTCTTC. The chain is built from TRBV12-3 or TRBV12-4 and TRBJ2-1; 8 bases are shared with TRBD2. The CDR3 extends over 13 amino acids. With 6 bases clipped from V and 8 bases from J, the junction kept 6 bases outside the gene matches.

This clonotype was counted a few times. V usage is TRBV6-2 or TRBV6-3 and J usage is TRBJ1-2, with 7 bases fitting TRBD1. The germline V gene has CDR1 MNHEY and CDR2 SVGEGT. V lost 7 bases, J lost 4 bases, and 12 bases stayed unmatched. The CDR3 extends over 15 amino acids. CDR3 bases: TGTGCCAGCACCTTCACAGGGGTTTTCGGCTATGGCTACACCTTC. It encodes CASTFTGVFGYGYTF.

The CDR3 protein is CASSFTGGARDEQFF. CDR3 nucleotides: TGTGCCAGCAGCTTCACAGGGGGGGCGAGGGATGAGCAGTTCTTC. This chain links TRBV9 with TRBJ2-1, with D possibly matching TRBD1 (8 bases). The CDR3 is made up of 15 amino acids. Per germline, CDR1 SGDLS and CDR2 YYNGEE. The V gene lost 4 bases and the J gene lost 8 bases, with 19 bases spanning the gap.

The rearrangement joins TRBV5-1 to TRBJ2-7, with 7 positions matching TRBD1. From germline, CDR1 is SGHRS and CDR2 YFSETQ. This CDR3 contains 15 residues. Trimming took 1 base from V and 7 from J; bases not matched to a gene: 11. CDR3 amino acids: CASSLRFDRVAEQYF. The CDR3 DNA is TGCGCCAGCAGCTTGAGATTTGACAGGGTAGCGGAGCAGTACTTC.

The CDR3 DNA sequence: TGTGCCAGCAGCTTAGCCGGGGGGGCCTTACCTGAGCAGTTCTTC. This translates into CASSLAGGALPEQFF. The gene calls are TRBV7-3 and TRBJ2-1; 8 positions agree with TRBD2. The CDR3 loop spans 15 amino acids. The germline CDR1 and CDR2 sequences are SGHTA and FQGTGA. The J segment lost 9 bases and the V segment lost 2 bases, leaving 9 bases of the junction unmatched. The full variable domain, in which reference TRBV7-3 and TRBJ2-1 provide the parts outside the CDR3, is GAGVSQTPSNKVTEKGKYVELRCDPISGHTALYWYRQSLGQGPEFLIYFQGTGAADDSGLPNDRFFAVRPEGSVSTLKIQRTERGDSAVYLCASSLAGGALPEQFFGPGTRLTVL.

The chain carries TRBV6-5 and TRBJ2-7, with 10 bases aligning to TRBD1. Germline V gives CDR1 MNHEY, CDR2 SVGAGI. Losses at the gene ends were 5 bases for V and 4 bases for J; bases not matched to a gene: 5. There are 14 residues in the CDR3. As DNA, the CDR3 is TGTGCCAGCAGTAAGGGACAGGGGTTTTACGAGCAGTACTTC. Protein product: CASSKGQGFYEQYF.

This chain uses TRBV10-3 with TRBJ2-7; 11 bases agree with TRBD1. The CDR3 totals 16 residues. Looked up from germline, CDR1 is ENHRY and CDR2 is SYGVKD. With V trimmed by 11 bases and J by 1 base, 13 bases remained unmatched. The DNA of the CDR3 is TGTGCCGTCACCGGGACAGGGGGATTTCAGTCCTACGAGCAGTACTTC. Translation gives CAVTGTGGFQSYEQYF.

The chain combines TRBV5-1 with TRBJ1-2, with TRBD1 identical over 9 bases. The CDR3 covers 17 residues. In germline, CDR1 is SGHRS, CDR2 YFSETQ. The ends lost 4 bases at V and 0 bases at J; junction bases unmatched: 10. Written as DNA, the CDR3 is TGCGCCAGCAGCGTTGAGGGACAGGGATCTTCTAACTATGGCTACACCTTC. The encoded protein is CASSVEGQGSSNYGYTF. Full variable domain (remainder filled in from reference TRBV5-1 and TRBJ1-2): KAGVTQTPRYLIKTRGQQVTLSCSPISGHRSVSWYQQTPGQGLQFLFEYFSETQRNKGNFPGRFSGRQFSNSRSEMNVSTLELGDSALYLCASSVEGQGSSNYGYTFGSGTRLTVV.

The chain's CDR3 is CSASTTGQDRGHTDTQYF. In DNA, the CDR3 is TGCAGTGCTAGTACTACGGGACAGGATCGGGGCCACACAGATACGCAGTATTTT. V gene TRBV20-1 combines with J gene TRBJ2-3; 8 bases are a match to TRBD1. V lost 3 bases and J lost 2; bases outside the gene matches: 16. Germline CDR1 is DFQATT and CDR2 is SNEGSKA (reference sequence). The CDR3 covers 18 residues.

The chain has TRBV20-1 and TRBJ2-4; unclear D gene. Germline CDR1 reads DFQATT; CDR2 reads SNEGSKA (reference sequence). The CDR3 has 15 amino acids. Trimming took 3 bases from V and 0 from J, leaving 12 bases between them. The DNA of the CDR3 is TGCAGTGCTAGTTTCCCGTCAGGAGCCAAAAACATTCAGTACTTC. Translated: CSASFPSGAKNIQYF.

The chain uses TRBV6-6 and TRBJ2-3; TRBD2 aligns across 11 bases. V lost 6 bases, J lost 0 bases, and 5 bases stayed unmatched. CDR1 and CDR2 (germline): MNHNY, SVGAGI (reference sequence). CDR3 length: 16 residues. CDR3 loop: CASRLLAGGSTDTQYF. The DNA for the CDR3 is TGTGCCAGCAGGCTCCTAGCGGGGGGTAGCACAGATACGCAGTATTTT.

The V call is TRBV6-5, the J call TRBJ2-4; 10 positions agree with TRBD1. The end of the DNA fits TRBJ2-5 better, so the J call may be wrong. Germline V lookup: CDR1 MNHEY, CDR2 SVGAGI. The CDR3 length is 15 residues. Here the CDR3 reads CASSNRDRGQETQYF. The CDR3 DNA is TGTGCCAGCAGTAACCGGGACAGGGGCCAAGAGACCCAGTACTTC.

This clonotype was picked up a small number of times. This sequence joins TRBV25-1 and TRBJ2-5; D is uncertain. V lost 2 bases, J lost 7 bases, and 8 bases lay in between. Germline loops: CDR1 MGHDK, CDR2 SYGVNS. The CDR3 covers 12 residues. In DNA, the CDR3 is TGTGCCAGCAGTGAAGGGCAATGGACCCAGTACTTC. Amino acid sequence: CASSEGQWTQYF.

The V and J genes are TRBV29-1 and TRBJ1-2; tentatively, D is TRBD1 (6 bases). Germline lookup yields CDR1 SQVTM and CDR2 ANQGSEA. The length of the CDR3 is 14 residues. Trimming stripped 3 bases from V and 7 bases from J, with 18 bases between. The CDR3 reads CSVDGQRSGCGYTF. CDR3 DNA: TGCAGCGTTGACGGACAGCGTTCGGGCTGTGGCTACACCTTC.

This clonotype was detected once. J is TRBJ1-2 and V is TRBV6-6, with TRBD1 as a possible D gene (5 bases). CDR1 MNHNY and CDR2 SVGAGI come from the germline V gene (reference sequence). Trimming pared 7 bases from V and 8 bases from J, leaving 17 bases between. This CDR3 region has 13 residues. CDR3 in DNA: TGTGCCAGCACTGGGACGTCGGGAGGGGGCTACACCTTC. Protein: CASTGTSGGGYTF.

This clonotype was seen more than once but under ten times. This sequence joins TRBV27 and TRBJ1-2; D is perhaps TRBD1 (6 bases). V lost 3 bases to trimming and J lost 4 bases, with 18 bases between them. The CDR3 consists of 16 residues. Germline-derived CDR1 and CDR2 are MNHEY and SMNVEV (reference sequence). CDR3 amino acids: CASSFHQQRGGYGYTF. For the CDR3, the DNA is TGTGCCAGCAGTTTCCACCAACAAAGGGGGGGCTATGGCTACACCTTC.

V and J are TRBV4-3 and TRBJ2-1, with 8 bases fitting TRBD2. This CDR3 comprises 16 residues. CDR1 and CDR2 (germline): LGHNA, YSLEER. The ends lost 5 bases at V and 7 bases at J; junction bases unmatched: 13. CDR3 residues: CASSRTSRVAGNEQFF. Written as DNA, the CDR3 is TGCGCCAGCAGCAGGACTAGCAGGGTAGCCGGGAATGAGCAGTTCTTC.

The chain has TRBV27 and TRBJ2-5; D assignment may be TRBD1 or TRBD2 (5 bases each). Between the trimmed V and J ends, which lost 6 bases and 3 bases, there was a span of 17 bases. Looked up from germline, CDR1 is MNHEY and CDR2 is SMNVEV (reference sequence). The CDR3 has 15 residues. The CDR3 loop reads CASRVTRGTEETQYF. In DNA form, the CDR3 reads TGTGCCAGCAGGGTTACGAGGGGCACCGAAGAGACCCAGTACTTC.

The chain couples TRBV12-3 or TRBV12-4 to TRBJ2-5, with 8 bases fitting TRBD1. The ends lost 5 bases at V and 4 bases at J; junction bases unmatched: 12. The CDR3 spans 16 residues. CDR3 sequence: CASSPQPRGRGETQYF. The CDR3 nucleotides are TGTGCCAGCAGTCCCCAACCCAGGGGGCGAGGAGAGACCCAGTACTTC.

In DNA form, the CDR3 reads TGTGCCAGCAGCCCCCGAGGACAGCCCTACGAGCAGTACTTC. Protein sequence: CASSPRGQPYEQYF. V and J are TRBV7-9 and TRBJ2-7; maybe TRBD1 (6 bases). Germline V lookup: CDR1 SEHNR, CDR2 FQNEAQ (reference sequence). Trimming pared 5 bases from V and 2 bases from J, leaving 13 bases between. CDR3 size: 14 residues.